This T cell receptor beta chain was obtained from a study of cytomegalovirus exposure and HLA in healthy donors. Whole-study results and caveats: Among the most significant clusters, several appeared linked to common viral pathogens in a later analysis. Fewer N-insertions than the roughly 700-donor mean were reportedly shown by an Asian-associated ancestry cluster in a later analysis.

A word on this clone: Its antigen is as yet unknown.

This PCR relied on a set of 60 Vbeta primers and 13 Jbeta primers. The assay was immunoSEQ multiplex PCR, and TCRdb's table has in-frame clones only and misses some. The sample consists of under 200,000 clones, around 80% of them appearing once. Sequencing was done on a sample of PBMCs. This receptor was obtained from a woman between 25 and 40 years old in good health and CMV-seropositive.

CDR3 sequence: CASSRSGGARTDTQYF. CDR3 DNA: TGTGCCAGCAGCCGGAGCGGGGGGGCCCGCACAGATACGCAGTATTTT. This chain uses TRBV9 with TRBJ2-3; 10 positions match TRBD2. The CDR3 has 16 amino acids. Trimming removed 4 bases from V and 1 base from J; junction bases left unmatched: 6. CDR1 and CDR2 from the germline V gene are SGDLS and YYNGEE.